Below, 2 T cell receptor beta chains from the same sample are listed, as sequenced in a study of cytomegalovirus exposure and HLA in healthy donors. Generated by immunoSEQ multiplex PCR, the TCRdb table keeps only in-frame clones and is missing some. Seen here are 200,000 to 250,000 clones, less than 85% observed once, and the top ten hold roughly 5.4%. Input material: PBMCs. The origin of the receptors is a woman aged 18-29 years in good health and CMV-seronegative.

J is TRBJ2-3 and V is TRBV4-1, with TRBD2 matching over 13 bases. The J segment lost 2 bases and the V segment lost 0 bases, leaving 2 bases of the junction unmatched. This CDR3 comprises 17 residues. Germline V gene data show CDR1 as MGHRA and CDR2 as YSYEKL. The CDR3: CASSQEGLAGPTDTQYF. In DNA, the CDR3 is TGCGCCAGCAGCCAAGAGGGACTAGCGGGGCCCACAGATACGCAGTATTTT.

CDR3 in DNA: TGCGCCAGCAGCTTAAGGGGGACAGGAACCTACAATGAGCAGTTCTTC. Residues: CASSLRGTGTYNEQFF. The chain employs TRBV5-1 and TRBJ2-1; 8 nucleotides agree with TRBD1. Per the germline V gene, CDR1 is SGHRS and CDR2 is YFSETQ. After removal of 2 bases from V and 2 bases from J, the junction contained 6 bases not matched to a gene. The CDR3 is made up of 16 amino acids.